The TCR beta chain described here comes from a study of T cell changes during pregnancy in multiple sclerosis. In the case of this clone: Other DNA sequences in the sample encode the same CDR3.

The table came from immunoSEQ multiplex PCR; TCRdb's copy has only in-frame clones and leaves some out. The table has some 74,000 clones, roughly 92% seen once. The germline V gene encodes CDR1 SEHNR and CDR2 FQNEAQ (reference sequence). V was trimmed by 1 base and J by 2 bases, leaving 12 bases between them. The CDR3 is made up of 15 amino acids. The sequences come from peripheral blood, collected after pregnancy. This receptor was taken from a female donor in good health, enrolled as a control in a pregnancy study. The V call is TRBV7-9, the J call TRBJ2-7, with a tentative D call TRBD1 (6 bases). CDR3: CASSLGLAGAYEQYF. DNA of the CDR3: TGTGCCAGCAGCTTAGGGCTGGCAGGGGCCTACGAGCAGTACTTC. Drawing the rest from reference TRBV7-9 and TRBJ2-7, the complete variable domain is DTGVSQNPRHKITKRGQNVTFRCDPISEHNRLYWYRQTLGQGPEFLTYFQNEAQLEKSRLLSDRFSAERPKGSFSTLEIQRTEQGDSAMYLCASSLGLAGAYEQYFGPGTRLTVT.